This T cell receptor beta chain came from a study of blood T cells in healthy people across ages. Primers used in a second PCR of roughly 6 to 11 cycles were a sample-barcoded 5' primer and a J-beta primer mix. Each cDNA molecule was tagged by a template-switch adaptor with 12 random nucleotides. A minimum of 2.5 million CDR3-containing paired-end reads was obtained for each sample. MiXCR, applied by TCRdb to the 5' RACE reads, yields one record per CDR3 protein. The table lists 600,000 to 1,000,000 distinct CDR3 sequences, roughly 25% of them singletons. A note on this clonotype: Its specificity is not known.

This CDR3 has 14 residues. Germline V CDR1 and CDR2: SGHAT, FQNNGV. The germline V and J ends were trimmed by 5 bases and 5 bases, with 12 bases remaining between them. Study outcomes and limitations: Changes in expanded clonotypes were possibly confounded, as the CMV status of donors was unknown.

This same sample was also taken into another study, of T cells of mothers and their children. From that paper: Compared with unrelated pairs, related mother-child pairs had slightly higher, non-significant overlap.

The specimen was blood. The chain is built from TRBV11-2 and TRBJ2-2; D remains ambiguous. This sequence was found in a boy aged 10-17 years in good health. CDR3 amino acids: CASSGLGVTGELFF. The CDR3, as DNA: TGTGCCAGCAGCGGCTTAGGAGTAACCGGGGAGCTGTTTTTT.